The 2 T cell receptor beta chains below all came from one sample that was sequenced in a study of blood T cell repertoires in COVID-19. Some clones are missing from TCRdb's copy, which holds only in-frame ones; the method was immunoSEQ multiplex PCR. The data show approximately 50,000 clones, approximately 90% seen once. Material for sequencing was peripheral blood. Receptors originate from an elderly woman with acute or convalescent COVID-19.

The chain employs TRBV12-3 or TRBV12-4 and TRBJ2-1; TRBD1 might be the D (6 bases). The CDR3 is made up of 12 amino acids. The V end was cut by 7 bases, the J end by 9 bases, with 13 bases between. In DNA form, the CDR3 reads TGTGCCAGCACACAACTAGGGGGTGAGCAGTTCTTC. Its translation: CASTQLGGEQFF.

This chain connects TRBV10-1 to TRBJ1-5; D gene uncertain. This CDR3 has 13 residues. With 5 bases removed from V and 1 base from J, the gap between germline ends came to 6 bases. Germline V gene data show CDR1 as WNHNN and CDR2 as SYGVQD (reference sequence). The CDR3 bases are TGCGCCAGCAGTAGAGGGAGCAATCAGCCCCAGCATTTT. Protein product: CASSRGSNQPQHF.